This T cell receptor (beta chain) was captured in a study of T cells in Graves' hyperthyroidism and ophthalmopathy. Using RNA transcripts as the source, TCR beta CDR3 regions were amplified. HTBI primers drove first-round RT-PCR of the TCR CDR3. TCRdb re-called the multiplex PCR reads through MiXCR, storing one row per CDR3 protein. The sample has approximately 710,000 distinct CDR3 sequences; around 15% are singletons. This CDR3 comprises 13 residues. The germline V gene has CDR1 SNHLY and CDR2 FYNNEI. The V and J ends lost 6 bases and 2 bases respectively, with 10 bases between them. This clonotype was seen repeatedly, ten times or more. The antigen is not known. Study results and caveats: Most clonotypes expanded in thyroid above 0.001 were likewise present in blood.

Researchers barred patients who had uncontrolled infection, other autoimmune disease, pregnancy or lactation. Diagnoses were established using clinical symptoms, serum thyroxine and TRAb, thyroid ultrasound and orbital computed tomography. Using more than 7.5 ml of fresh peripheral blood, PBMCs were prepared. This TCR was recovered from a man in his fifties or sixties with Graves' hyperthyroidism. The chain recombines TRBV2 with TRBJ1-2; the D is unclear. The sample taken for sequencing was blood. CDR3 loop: CASRGGSNYGYTF. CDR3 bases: TGTGCCAGCAGGGGTGGCTCAAACTATGGCTACACCTTC.